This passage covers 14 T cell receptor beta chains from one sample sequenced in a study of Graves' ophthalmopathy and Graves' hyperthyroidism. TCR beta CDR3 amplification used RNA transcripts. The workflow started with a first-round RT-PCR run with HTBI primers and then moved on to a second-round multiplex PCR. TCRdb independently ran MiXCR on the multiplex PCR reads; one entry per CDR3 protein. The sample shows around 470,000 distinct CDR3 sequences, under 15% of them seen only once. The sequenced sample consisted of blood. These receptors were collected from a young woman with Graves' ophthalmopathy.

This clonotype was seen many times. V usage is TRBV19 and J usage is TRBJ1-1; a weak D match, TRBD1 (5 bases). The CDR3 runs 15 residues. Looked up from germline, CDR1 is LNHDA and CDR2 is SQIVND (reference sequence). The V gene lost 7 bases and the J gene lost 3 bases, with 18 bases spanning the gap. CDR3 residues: CASTGKGGLDTEAFF. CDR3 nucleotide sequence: TGTGCCAGTACAGGGAAAGGAGGACTGGACACTGAAGCTTTCTTT.

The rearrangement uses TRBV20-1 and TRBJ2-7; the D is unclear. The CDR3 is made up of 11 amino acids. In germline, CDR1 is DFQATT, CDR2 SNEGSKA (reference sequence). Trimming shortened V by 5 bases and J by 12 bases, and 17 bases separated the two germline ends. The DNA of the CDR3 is TGCAGTGCTCCAACCCCCGTGGTTCCGTACTTC. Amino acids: CSAPTPVVPYF.

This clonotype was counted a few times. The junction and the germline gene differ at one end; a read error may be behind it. This CDR3 is CASSPRSSGSDIKYF. In DNA, the CDR3 is TGTGCCAGCTCACCACGATCTAGCGGGAGTGACATTAAGTACTTC. This rearrangement joins TRBV18 to TRBJ2-4, with 10 bases identical to TRBD2. The CDR3 extends over 15 amino acids. Germline CDR1 and CDR2: KGHSH and LQKENI.

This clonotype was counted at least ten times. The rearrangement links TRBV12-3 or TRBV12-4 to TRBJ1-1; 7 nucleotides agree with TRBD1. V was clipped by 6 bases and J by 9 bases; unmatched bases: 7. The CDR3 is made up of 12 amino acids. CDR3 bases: TGTGCCAGCAGGACGACAGGGAGACAAGCTTTCTTT. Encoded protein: CASRTTGRQAFF.

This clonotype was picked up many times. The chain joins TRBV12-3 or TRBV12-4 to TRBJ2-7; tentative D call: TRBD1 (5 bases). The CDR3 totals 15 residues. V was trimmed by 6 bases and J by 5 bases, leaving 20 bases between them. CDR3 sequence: CASSAPGHHLNEQYF. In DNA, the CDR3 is TGTGCCAGCAGCGCACCTGGACATCACCTCAACGAGCAGTACTTC.

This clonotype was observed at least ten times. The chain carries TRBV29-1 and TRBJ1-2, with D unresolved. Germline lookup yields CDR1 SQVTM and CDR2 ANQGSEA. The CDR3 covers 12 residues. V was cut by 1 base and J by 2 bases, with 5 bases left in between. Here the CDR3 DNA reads TGCAGCGTTGAAGGGGAAAACTATGGCTACACCTTC. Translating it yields CSVEGENYGYTF.

CDR3 coding DNA: TGTGCCTGGAGTGCAGGGACAGCCTACGAGCAGTACTTC. Amino acids: CAWSAGTAYEQYF. The gene calls are TRBV30 and TRBJ2-7, with 7 bases lining up with TRBD1. J was trimmed by 2 bases and V by 1 base; bases with no gene match: 2. CDR3 length: 13 residues. CDR1 and CDR2 (germline): GTSNPN, SVGIG (reference sequence).

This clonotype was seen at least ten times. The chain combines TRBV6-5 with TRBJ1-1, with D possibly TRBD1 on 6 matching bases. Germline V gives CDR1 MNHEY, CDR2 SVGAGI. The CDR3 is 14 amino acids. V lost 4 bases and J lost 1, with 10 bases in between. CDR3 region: CASSSVDRNTEAFF. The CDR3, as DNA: TGTGCCAGCAGTTCCGTGGACAGGAACACTGAAGCTTTCTTT.

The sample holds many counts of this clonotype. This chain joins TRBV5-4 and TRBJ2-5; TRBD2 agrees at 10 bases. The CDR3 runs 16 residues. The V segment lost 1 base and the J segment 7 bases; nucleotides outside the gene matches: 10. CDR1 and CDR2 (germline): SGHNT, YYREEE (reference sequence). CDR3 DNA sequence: TGTGCCAGCAGCTTGACCGGGACTAGCGATGTAGCGACCCAGTACTTC. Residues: CASSLTGTSDVATQYF. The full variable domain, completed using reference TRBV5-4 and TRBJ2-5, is ETGVTQSPTHLIKTRGQQVTLRCSSQSGHNTVSWYQQALGQGPQFIFQYYREEENGRGNFPPRFSGLQFPNYSSELNVNALELDDSALYLCASSLTGTSDVATQYFGPGTRLLVL.

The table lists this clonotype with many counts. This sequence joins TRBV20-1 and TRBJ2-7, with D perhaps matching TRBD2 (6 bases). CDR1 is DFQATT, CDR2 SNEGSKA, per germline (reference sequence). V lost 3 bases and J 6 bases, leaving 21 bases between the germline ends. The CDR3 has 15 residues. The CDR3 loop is CSASTTGTALGEQYF. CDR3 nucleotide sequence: TGCAGTGCTAGCACCACCGGGACTGCGCTTGGCGAGCAGTACTTC.

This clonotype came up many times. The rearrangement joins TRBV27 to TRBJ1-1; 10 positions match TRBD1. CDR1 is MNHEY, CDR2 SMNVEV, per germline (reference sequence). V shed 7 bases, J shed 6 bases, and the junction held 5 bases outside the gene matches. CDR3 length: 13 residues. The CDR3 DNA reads TGTGCCAGCATGACAGGGGGCTACGCTGAAGCTTTCTTT. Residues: CASMTGGYAEAFF.

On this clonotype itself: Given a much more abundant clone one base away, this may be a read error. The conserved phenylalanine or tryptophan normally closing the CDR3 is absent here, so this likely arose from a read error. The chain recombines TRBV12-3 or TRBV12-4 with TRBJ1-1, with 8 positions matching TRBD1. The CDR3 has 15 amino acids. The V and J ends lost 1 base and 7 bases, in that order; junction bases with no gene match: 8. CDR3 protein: CASSLVQGARNEAFV. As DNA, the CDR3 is TGTGCCAGCAGTTTAGTTCAGGGGGCGCGGAATGAAGCTTTCGTT.

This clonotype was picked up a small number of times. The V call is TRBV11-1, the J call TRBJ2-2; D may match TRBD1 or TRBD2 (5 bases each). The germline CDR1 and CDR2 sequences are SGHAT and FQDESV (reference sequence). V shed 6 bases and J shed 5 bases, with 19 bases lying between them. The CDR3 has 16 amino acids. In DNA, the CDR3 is TGTGCCAGCAGGTCCGCCGGACACCCGGGGACCGGGGAGCTGTTTTTT. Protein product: CASRSAGHPGTGELFF.

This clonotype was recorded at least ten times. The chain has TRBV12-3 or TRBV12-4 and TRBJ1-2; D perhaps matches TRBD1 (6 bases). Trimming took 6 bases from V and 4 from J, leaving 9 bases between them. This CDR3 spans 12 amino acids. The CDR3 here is CASRRTVYGYTF. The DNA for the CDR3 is TGTGCCAGCAGGAGGACAGTCTATGGCTACACCTTC.